Listed below are T cell receptor beta chains from one sample, sequenced in a study of Graves' ophthalmopathy and Graves' hyperthyroidism. TCRdb itself ran the multiplex PCR reads through MiXCR, one entry per CDR3 protein. Of 150,000 to 200,000 distinct CDR3 sequences listed, just under 40% are singletons. Material for sequencing was peripheral blood. Source of these receptors: a man younger than 45 with Graves' ophthalmopathy. The CDR3 runs from the conserved cysteine through the conserved F or W. Each record gives: clone size, J gene, D gene, V gene, CDR3 DNA, CDR3 protein. The D gene is left open where the match is weak. The size of a clone is reported for some rows only, either as once, few or many, or as a class for expanded clones.

clone_size: many; j_call: TRBJ1-1; d_call: NA; v_call: TRBV28; cdr3_nt: TGTGCCAGCCAGGTTACTGGTTTGACTGAAGCTTTCTTT; cdr3_aa: CASQVTGLTEAFF
clone_size: NA; j_call: TRBJ2-7; d_call: NA; v_call: TRBV20-1; cdr3_nt: TGCAGTGGCGGGACAGAAGATGACTACGAGCAGTACTTC; cdr3_aa: CSGGTEDDYEQYF
clone_size: NA; j_call: TRBJ1-1; d_call: TRBD1; v_call: TRBV7-2; cdr3_nt: TGTGCCAGCAGACGGGACAGGGTAAAGAACACTGAAGCTTTCTTT; cdr3_aa: CASRRDRVKNTEAFF
clone_size: many; j_call: TRBJ2-5; d_call: TRBD1; v_call: TRBV4-1; cdr3_nt: TGCGCCAGCAGCCATACCCCGGACAGGGAACAAGAGACCCAGTACTTC; cdr3_aa: CASSHTPDREQETQYF
clone_size: NA; j_call: TRBJ2-5; d_call: NA; v_call: TRBV11-2; cdr3_nt: TGTGCCAGCAGCTTAGCTGGGACAAATCAAGAGACCCAGTACTTC; cdr3_aa: CASSLAGTNQETQYF
clone_size: many; j_call: TRBJ1-1; d_call: NA; v_call: TRBV13; cdr3_nt: TGTGCCAGCAGCCTCCTCCACCACGGGGACACACCCTTCACGAACACTGAAGCTTTCTTT; cdr3_aa: CASSLLHHGDTPFTNTEAFF
clone_size: many; j_call: TRBJ1-5; d_call: NA; v_call: TRBV13; cdr3_nt: TGTGCCAGCAGGTTAGGTTTTACCCAGCCCCAGCATTTT; cdr3_aa: CASRLGFTQPQHF
clone_size: few; j_call: TRBJ2-7; d_call: TRBD2; v_call: TRBV6-5; cdr3_nt: TGTGCCAGCAGTTACGGAGGAGCGGGAGTAGGGGGCGAGCAGTACTTC; cdr3_aa: CASSYGGAGVGGEQYF
clone_size: NA; j_call: TRBJ2-7; d_call: TRBD1; v_call: TRBV29-1; cdr3_nt: TGCAGCGCATCCGGGACAGGAACCTACGAGCAGTACTTC; cdr3_aa: CSASGTGTYEQYF
clone_size: NA; j_call: TRBJ2-7; d_call: TRBD1; v_call: TRBV28; cdr3_nt: TGTGCCAGCAGCCGCAGGGACAGAACCTACGAGCAGTACTTC; cdr3_aa: CASSRRDRTYEQYF
clone_size: many; j_call: TRBJ2-2; d_call: NA; v_call: TRBV24-1; cdr3_nt: TGTGCCACCTCGGCAGCGAACACCGGGGAGCTGTTTTTT; cdr3_aa: CATSAANTGELFF
clone_size: NA; j_call: TRBJ1-1; d_call: TRBD1; v_call: TRBV9; cdr3_nt: TGTGCCAGCAGCGTAGACCCAGGGGGTCACACTGAAGCTTTCTTT; cdr3_aa: CASSVDPGGHTEAFF
clone_size: many; j_call: TRBJ2-2; d_call: NA; v_call: TRBV30; cdr3_nt: TGTGCCTGGAGTGTGCCCCCGGCCACCGGGGAGCTGTTTTTT; cdr3_aa: CAWSVPPATGELFF
clone_size: many; j_call: TRBJ2-7; d_call: TRBD2; v_call: TRBV20-1; cdr3_nt: TGCAGTGCTAGTGGCCCGGGACTAGCGGGAGGAATGGCCTACGAGCAGTACTTC; cdr3_aa: CSASGPGLAGGMAYEQYF